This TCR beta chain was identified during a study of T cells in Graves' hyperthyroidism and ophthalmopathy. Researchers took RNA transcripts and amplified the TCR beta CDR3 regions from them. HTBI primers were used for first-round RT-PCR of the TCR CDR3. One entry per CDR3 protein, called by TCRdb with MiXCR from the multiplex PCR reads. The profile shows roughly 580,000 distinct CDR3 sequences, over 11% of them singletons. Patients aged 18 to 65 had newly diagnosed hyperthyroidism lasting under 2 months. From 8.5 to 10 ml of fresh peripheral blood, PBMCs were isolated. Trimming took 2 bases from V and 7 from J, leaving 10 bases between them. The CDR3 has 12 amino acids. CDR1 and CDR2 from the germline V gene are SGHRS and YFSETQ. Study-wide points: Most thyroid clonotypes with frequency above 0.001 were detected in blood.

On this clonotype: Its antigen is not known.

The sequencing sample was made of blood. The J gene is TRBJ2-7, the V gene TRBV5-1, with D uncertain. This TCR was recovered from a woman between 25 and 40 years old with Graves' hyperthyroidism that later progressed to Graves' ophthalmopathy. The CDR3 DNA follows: TGCGCCAGCAGCTTTTTTCCATCAGAGCAGTACTTC. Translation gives CASSFFPSEQYF.